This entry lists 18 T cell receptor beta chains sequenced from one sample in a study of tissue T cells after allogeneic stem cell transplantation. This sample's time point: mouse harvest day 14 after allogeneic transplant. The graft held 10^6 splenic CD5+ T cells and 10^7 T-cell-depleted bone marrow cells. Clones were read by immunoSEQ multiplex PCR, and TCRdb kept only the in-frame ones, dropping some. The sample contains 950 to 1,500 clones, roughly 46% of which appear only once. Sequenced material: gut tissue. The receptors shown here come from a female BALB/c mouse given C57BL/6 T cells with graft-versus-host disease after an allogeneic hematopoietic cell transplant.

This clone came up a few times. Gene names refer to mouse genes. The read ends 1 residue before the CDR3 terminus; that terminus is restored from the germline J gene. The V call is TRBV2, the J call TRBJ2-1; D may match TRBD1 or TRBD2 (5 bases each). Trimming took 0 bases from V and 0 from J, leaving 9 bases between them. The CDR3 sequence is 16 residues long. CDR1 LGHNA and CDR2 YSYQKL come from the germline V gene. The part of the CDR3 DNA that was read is TGTGCCAGCAGCCAAGAAGCGGGGGTTAACTATGCTGAGCAGTTC. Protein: CASSQEAGVNYAEQF. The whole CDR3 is CASSQEAGVNYAEQFF.

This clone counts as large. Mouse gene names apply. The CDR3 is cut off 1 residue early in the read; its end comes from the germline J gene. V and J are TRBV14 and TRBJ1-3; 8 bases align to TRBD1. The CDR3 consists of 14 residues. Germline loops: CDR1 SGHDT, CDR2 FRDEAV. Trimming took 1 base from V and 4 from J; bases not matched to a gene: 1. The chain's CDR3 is CASSFAGGGNTLYF. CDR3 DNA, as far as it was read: TGTGCCAGCAGTTTCGCAGGGGGCGGAAATACGCTCTAT. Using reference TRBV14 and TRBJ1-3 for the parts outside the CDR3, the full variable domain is EAGVTQSPRYAVLQEGQAVSFWCDPISGHDTLYWYQQPRDQGPQLLVYFRDEAVIDNSQLPSDRFSAVRPKGTNSTLKIQSAKQGDTATYLCASSFAGGGNTLYFGEGSRLIVV.

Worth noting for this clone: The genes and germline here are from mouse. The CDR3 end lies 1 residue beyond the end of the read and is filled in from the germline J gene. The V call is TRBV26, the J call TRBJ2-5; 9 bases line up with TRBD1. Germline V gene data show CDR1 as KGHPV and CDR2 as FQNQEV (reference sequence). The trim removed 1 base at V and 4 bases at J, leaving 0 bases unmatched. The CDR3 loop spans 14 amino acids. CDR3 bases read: TGTGCCAGCAGTCTGTGGGACAGGGAAGACACCCAGTAC. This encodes CASSLWDREDTQY. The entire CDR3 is CASSLWDREDTQYF.

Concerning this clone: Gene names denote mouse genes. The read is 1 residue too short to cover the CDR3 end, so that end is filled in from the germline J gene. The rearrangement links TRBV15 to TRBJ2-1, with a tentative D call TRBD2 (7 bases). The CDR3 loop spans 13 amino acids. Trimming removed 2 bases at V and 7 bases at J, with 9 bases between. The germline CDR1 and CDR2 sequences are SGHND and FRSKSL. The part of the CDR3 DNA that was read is TGTGCCAGCAGTTTAAGGGGGGGGGCTGAGCAGTTC. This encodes CASSLRGGAEQF. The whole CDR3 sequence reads CASSLRGGAEQFF.

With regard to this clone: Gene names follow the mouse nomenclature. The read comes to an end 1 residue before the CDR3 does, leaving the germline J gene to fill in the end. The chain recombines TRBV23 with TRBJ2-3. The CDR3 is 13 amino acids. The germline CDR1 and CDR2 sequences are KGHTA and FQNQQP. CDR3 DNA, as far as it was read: TGCTCCAGCATCCGGGACAGTGCAGAAACGCTGTAT. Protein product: CSSIRDSAETLY. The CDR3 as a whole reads CSSIRDSAETLYF.

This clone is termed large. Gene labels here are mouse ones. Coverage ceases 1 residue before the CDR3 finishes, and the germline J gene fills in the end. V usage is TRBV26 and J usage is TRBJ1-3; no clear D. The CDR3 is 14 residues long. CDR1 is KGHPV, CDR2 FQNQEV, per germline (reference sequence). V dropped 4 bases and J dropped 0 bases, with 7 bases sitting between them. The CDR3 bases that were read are TGTGCCAGCAGTCGACCCGATTCTGGAAATACGCTCTAT. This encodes CASSRPDSGNTLY. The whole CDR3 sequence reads CASSRPDSGNTLYF.

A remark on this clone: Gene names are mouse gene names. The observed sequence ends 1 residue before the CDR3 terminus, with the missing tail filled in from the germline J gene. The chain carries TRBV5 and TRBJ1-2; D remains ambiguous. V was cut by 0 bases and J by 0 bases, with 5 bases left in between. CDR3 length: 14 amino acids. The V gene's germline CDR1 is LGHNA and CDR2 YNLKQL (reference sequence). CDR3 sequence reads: CASSQDQTNSDYTF. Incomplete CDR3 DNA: TGTGCCAGCAGCCAAGACCAGACAAACTCCGACTACACC.

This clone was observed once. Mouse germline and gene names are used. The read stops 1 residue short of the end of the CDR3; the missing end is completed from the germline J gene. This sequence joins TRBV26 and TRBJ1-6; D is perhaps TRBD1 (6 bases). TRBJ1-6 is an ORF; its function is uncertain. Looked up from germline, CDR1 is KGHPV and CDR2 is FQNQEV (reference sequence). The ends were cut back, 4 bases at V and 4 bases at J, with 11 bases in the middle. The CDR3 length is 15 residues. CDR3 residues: CASSPGTSYNSPLYF. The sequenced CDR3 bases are TGTGCCAGCAGTCCCGGGACATCATATAATTCGCCCCTCTAC.

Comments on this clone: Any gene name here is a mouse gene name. Here the CDR3 reads CASSPGQETEVFF. The sequenced CDR3 bases are TGTGCCAGCAGCCCGGGACAGGAAACAGAAGTCTTC. The chain carries TRBV2 and TRBJ1-1, with 8 bases lining up with TRBD1. The read terminates 1 residue before the CDR3 end, so the remaining end is supplied by the germline J gene. The ends lost 4 bases at V and 5 bases at J; junction bases unmatched: 3. The CDR3 totals 13 residues. Germline V gives CDR1 LGHNA, CDR2 YSYQKL.

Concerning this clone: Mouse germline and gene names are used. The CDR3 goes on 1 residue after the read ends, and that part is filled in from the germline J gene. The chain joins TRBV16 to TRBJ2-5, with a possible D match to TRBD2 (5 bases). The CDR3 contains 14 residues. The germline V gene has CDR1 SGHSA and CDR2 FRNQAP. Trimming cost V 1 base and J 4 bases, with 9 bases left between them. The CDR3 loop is CASSLGAGKDTQYF. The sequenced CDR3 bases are TGTGCAAGCAGCTTAGGGGCTGGGAAAGACACCCAGTAC.

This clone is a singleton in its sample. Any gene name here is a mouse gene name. The DNA read from the CDR3 is TGTGCCAGCTCCCCAGGGGGCCGGACGCTGTAT. As protein: CASSPGGRTLY. The full CDR3 is CASSPGGRTLYF. V is TRBV12-2 and J is TRBJ2-3; TRBD1 agrees at 8 bases. The read falls 1 residue short of the CDR3 end, and the missing part is taken from the germline J gene. The CDR3 runs to 12 residues. Losses at the gene ends were 4 bases for V and 9 bases for J; bases not matched to a gene: 5. Germline V gene sequence: CDR1 SGHLS, CDR2 HYDKME. Looking up the rest from reference TRBV12-2 and TRBJ2-3 gives the full variable domain: NSGVVQSPRYIIKGKGERSILKCIPISGHLSVAWYQQTQGQELKFFIQHYDKMERDKGNLPSRFSVQQFDDYHSEMNMSALELEDSAVYFCASSPGGRTLYFGSGTRLTVL.

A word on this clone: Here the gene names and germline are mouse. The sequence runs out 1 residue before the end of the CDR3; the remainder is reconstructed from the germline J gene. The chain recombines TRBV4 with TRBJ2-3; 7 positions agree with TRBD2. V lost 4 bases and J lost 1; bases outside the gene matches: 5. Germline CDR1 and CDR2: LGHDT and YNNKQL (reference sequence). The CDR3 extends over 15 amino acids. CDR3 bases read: TGTGCCAGCAGCTTCGGACTGGCGGGTGCAGAAACGCTGTAT. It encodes CASSFGLAGAETLY. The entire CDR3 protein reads CASSFGLAGAETLYF.

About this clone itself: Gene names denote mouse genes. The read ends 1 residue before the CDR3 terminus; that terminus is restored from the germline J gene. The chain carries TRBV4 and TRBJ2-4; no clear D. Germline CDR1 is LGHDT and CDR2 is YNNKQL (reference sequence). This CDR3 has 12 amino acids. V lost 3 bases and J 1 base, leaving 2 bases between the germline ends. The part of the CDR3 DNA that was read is TGTGCCAGCAGCTACGGTCAAAACACCTTGTAC. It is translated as CASSYGQNTLY. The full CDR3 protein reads CASSYGQNTLYF.

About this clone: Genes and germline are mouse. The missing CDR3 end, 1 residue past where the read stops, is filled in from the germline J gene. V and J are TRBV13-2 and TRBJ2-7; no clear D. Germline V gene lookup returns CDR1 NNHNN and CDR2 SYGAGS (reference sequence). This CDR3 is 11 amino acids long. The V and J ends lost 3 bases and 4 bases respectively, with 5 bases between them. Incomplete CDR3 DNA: TGTGCCAGCGGTGCACAATATGAACAGTAC. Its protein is CASGAQYEQY. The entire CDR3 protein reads CASGAQYEQYF.

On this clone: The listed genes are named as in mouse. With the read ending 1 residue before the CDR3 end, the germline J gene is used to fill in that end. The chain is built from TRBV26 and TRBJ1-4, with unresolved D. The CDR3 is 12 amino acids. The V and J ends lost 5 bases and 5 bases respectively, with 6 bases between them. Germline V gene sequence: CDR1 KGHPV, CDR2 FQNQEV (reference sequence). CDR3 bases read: TGTGCCAGCAGTGCGGGAAACGAAAGATTATTT. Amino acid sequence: CASSAGNERLF. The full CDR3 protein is CASSAGNERLFF.

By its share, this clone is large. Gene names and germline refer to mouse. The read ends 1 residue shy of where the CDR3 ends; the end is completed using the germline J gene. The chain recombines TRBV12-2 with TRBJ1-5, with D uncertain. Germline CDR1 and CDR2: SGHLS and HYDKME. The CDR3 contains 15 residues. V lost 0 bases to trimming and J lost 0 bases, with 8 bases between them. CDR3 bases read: TGTGCCAGCTCTCTCGGCAGATATAACAACCAGGCTCCGCTT. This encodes CASSLGRYNNQAPL. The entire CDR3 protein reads CASSLGRYNNQAPLF.

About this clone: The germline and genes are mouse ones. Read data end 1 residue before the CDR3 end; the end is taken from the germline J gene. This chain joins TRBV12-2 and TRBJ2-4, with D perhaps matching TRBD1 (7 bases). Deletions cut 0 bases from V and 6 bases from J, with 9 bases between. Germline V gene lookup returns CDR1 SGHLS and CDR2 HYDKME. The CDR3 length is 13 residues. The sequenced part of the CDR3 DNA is TGTGCCAGCTCTCTCAGGGGGCGGAACACCTTGTAC. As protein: CASSLRGRNTLY. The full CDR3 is CASSLRGRNTLYF.

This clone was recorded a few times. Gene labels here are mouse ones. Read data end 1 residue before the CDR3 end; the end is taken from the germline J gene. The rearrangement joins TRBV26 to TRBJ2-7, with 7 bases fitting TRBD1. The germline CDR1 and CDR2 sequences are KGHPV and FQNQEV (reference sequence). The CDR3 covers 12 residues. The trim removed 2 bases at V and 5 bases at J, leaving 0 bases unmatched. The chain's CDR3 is CASSLGQDEQYF. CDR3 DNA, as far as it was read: TGTGCCAGCAGTCTGGGACAGGATGAACAGTAC. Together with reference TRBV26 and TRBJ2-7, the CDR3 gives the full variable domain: NSKVIQTPRYLVKGQGQKAKMRCIPEKGHPVVFWYQQNKNNEFKFLINFQNQEVLQQIDMTEKRFSAECPSNSPCSLEIQSSEAGDSALYLCASSLGQDEQYFGPGTRLTVL.